A selection of T cell receptor beta chains follows, all from one sample in a study of T cells in Graves' hyperthyroidism and ophthalmopathy. TCRdb analysed the multiplex PCR reads with MiXCR anew, one entry per CDR3 protein. Of 250,000 to 400,000 distinct CDR3 sequences listed, about an eighth were seen once; the top ten hold around 32%. Material: blood. These receptors originate from a woman aged 35 to 49 with Graves' ophthalmopathy. Both conserved end residues are part of each CDR3. The D gene is left open where the match is weak. Clone size appears in some rows only: once, few, many, or a class for an expanded clone.

clone_size	v_call	d_call	j_call	cdr3_nt	cdr3_aa
NA	TRBV13	TRBD2	TRBJ2-7	TGTGCCAGCAGCTTTTATCCCGTTGTTGAAGAGACTAGCGGGGACTACGAGCAGTACTTC	CASSFYPVVEETSGDYEQYF
NA	TRBV4-1	NA	TRBJ1-1	TGCGCCAGCAGCCAAGATAGTGGGGGACGGACTGAAGCTTTCTTT	CASSQDSGGRTEAFF
many	TRBV20-1	NA	TRBJ1-1	TGCAGTGCTAGTTCCCAGGGGTTGAACACTGAAGCTTTCTTT	CSASSQGLNTEAFF
many	TRBV6-1	TRBD1	TRBJ2-3	TGTGCCACCGACCCGGGACAGAAACTCACAGATACGCAGTATTTT	CATDPGQKLTDTQYF
many	TRBV2	NA	TRBJ2-1	TGTGCCAGCAGTCGGGTTAGAGGAAATGAGCAGTTCTTC	CASSRVRGNEQFF
many	TRBV27	NA	TRBJ1-5	TGTGCCAGCAGTTTTAGTCGGTCCAATCAGCCCCAGCATTTT	CASSFSRSNQPQHF
few	TRBV7-9	NA	TRBJ1-2	TGTGCCAGCAGCACACCCCCCCCGGGGGCTAGCAGCTATGGCTACACCTTC	CASSTPPPGASSYGYTF
many	TRBV12-3/TRBV12-4	NA	TRBJ1-3	TGTGCCAGCAGGACATGGCTCCCTGGAAACACCATATATTTT	CASRTWLPGNTIYF
NA	TRBV6-2/TRBV6-3	NA	TRBJ1-5	TGTGCCAGCAGTTACTCGAGGTTCCAGAATCAGCCCCAGCATTTT	CASSYSRFQNQPQHF
many	TRBV28	TRBD1	TRBJ2-7	TGTGCCAGCAGTCCGGGACAGAACGAGCAGTACTTC	CASSPGQNEQYF
few	TRBV28	NA	TRBJ2-2	TGTGCCAGCAGTCCAAGGACAGTCGGTCGCCCCGGGGAGCTGTTTTTT	CASSPRTVGRPGELFF
few	TRBV25-1	NA	TRBJ2-7	TGTGCCAGCACGGGCCCTTTGCGCTACGAGCAGTACTTC	CASTGPLRYEQYF
few	TRBV20-1	NA	TRBJ1-1	TGCAGTGCTGAGGGGCAGGAGAACACTGAAGCTTTCTTT	CSAEGQENTEAFF
many	TRBV11-3	TRBD1	TRBJ2-5	TGTGCCAGCAGCTTCTTGGGGACAGGGTTGGAAGAGACCCAGTACTTC	CASSFLGTGLEETQYF
many	TRBV6-1	TRBD1	TRBJ1-4	TGTGCCAGCAGGGAACAGGGGATCCAAGGTGAAAAACTGTTTTTT	CASREQGIQGEKLFF
NA	TRBV30	TRBD1	TRBJ2-4	TGTGCCTGGAGTCCACAGGGGAACATTCAGTACTTC	CAWSPQGNIQYF
many	TRBV6-5	NA	TRBJ1-2	TGTGCCAGCAGTTACTCGTCCGCGAGGGGCTACACCTTC	CASSYSSARGYTF
many	TRBV11-2	NA	TRBJ1-5	TGTGCCAGCAGTTCTGGGAATCAGCCCCAGCATTTT	CASSSGNQPQHF